Listed below are T cell receptor beta chains from one sample, sequenced in a study of T cell clonotyping in hematopoietic cell transplantation. Sequenced by immunoSEQ multiplex PCR; TCRdb stores in-frame clones only, minus some. Of 25,000 to 30,000 clones in the sample, 82% were seen once. Sequences were derived from peripheral blood mononuclear cells, sampled before stem cell transplant. The origin of the receptors is a middle-aged man with acute myeloid leukemia. Some clones in this sample may be carry-over from other donors' samples. Each CDR3 is given with its conserved first and last residue. A D gene is named only where the DNA matches it firmly. Some rows mark clone size as missing; the rest say once, few, many or name a class of expanded clone.

CDR3 DNA: TGTGCCAGCAGTTCCCGGGGAGCCCCCAGCCTAATTTCACCCCTCCACTTT
CDR3 protein: CASSSRGAPSLISPLHF
D gene: .
clone size: .
V gene: TRBV27
J gene: TRBJ1-6

CDR3 DNA: TGCGCCAGCAGCCAAGAGGCCAGGGATGAAGAAAAACTGTTTTTT
CDR3 protein: CASSQEARDEEKLFF
D gene: .
clone size: few
V gene: TRBV4-1
J gene: TRBJ1-4

CDR3 DNA: TGTGCCATCAGTGAGACAGGGGAAATAGCTGAAGCTTTCTTT
CDR3 protein: CAISETGEIAEAFF
D gene: TRBD1
clone size: .
V gene: TRBV10-3
J gene: TRBJ1-1

CDR3 DNA: TGCGCCAGCAGCCAAGCGGGGTCCTACAATGAGCAGTTCTTC
CDR3 protein: CASSQAGSYNEQFF
D gene: .
clone size: .
V gene: TRBV4-1
J gene: TRBJ2-1

CDR3 DNA: TGTGCCAGCGGGGTGACTAGCGGGGGTACAGATACGCAGTATTTT
CDR3 protein: CASGVTSGGTDTQYF
D gene: TRBD2
clone size: .
V gene: TRBV5-4
J gene: TRBJ2-3

CDR3 DNA: TGTGCCAGCAGCCCGTCAGTAAACTATGGCTACACCTTC
CDR3 protein: CASSPSVNYGYTF
D gene: .
clone size: .
V gene: TRBV6-6
J gene: TRBJ1-2

CDR3 DNA: TGTGCCAGCAGTGAGGGGGGAGGAGGCTACACCTTC
CDR3 protein: CASSEGGGGYTF
D gene: .
clone size: .
V gene: TRBV25-1
J gene: TRBJ1-2

CDR3 DNA: TGCGCCAGCAGCCCGGGGTTCGAGAACGGGGAGCTGTTTTTT
CDR3 protein: CASSPGFENGELFF
D gene: .
clone size: .
V gene: TRBV5-1
J gene: TRBJ2-2

CDR3 DNA: TGTGCCAGCAGCGTGGGAGGGGAATTCACTGAAGCTTTCTTT
CDR3 protein: CASSVGGEFTEAFF
D gene: .
clone size: few
V gene: TRBV9
J gene: TRBJ1-1

CDR3 DNA: TGTGCCAGCAGTCCGCAGGGGGACGGGAATCAGCCCCAGCATTTT
CDR3 protein: CASSPQGDGNQPQHF
D gene: TRBD1
clone size: .
V gene: TRBV6-6
J gene: TRBJ1-5

CDR3 DNA: TGTGCCAGCAGTTACTCGAACAGGGATTTGAACACTGAAGCTTTCTTT
CDR3 protein: CASSYSNRDLNTEAFF
D gene: .
clone size: .
V gene: TRBV6-5
J gene: TRBJ1-1

CDR3 DNA: TGCGCCAGCAGTGTAATGGGTAACACTGAAGCTTTCTTT
CDR3 protein: CASSVMGNTEAFF
D gene: .
clone size: .
V gene: TRBV10-1
J gene: TRBJ1-1

CDR3 DNA: TGTGCCAGCAGTTTAAGGAGGACAGCCTTACGGAACACTGAAGCTTTCTTT
CDR3 protein: CASSLRRTALRNTEAFF
D gene: .
clone size: .
V gene: TRBV27
J gene: TRBJ1-1

CDR3 DNA: TGTGCCAGCAGTCGGAGGGGGCACACCATATATTTT
CDR3 protein: CASSRRGHTIYF
D gene: TRBD1
clone size: .
V gene: TRBV6-6
J gene: TRBJ1-3

CDR3 DNA: TGTGCCAGCAGCATACAGGGGGACGGTTACGAGCAGTACTTC
CDR3 protein: CASSIQGDGYEQYF
D gene: TRBD1
clone size: .
V gene: TRBV5-4
J gene: TRBJ2-7

CDR3 DNA: TGTGCCAGCAGTAGCGACATCCGGGGAGAAGCTTTCTTT
CDR3 protein: CASSSDIRGEAFF
D gene: .
clone size: .
V gene: TRBV6-6
J gene: TRBJ1-1

CDR3 DNA: TGTGCCAGCAGTTTAACAGAGGTCCACGAGCAGTACTTC
CDR3 protein: CASSLTEVHEQYF
D gene: .
clone size: .
V gene: TRBV27
J gene: TRBJ2-7

CDR3 DNA: TGTGCCAGCAGCTTATTCGGAGGGGCGCGAGATACGCAGTATTTT
CDR3 protein: CASSLFGGARDTQYF
D gene: .
clone size: .
V gene: TRBV7-2
J gene: TRBJ2-3

CDR3 DNA: TGTGCCAGCAGTCGAGACCAGGGAGTTGGCACTGAAGCTTTCTTT
CDR3 protein: CASSRDQGVGTEAFF
D gene: .
clone size: once
V gene: TRBV2
J gene: TRBJ1-1

CDR3 DNA: TGCAGCGTTGACACAGGACCCTACGAGCAGTACTTC
CDR3 protein: CSVDTGPYEQYF
D gene: .
clone size: .
V gene: TRBV29-1
J gene: TRBJ2-7

CDR3 DNA: TGTGCCAGCAGCAAAGGACACTCCTACGAGCAGTACTTC
CDR3 protein: CASSKGHSYEQYF
D gene: .
clone size: .
V gene: TRBV21-1
J gene: TRBJ2-7

CDR3 DNA: TGTGCCATCAGTGACGGGACAGGGAATGGCTACACCTTC
CDR3 protein: CAISDGTGNGYTF
D gene: TRBD1
clone size: few
V gene: TRBV10-3
J gene: TRBJ1-2

CDR3 DNA: TGTGCCAGCCAAGGGGGGCCATGGAATGAGCAGTTCTTC
CDR3 protein: CASQGGPWNEQFF
D gene: .
clone size: .
V gene: TRBV7-9
J gene: TRBJ2-1

CDR3 DNA: TGTGCCAGGGGCCCGGGCCCTCTCACAGATACGCAGTATTTT
CDR3 protein: CARGPGPLTDTQYF
D gene: .
clone size: .
V gene: TRBV27
J gene: TRBJ2-3

CDR3 DNA: TGCAGTGCTCCGTTTAACAATGAGCAGTTCTTC
CDR3 protein: CSAPFNNEQFF
D gene: .
clone size: .
V gene: TRBV20-1
J gene: TRBJ2-1

CDR3 DNA: TGCGCCAGCAGCTTGGAGACTAGCGGGAGGGCCAACGAGCAGTACTTC
CDR3 protein: CASSLETSGRANEQYF
D gene: TRBD2
clone size: .
V gene: TRBV5-1
J gene: TRBJ2-7

CDR3 DNA: TGCGCCAGCAGCTTCGGGGGGGACACCGGGGAGCTGTTTTTT
CDR3 protein: CASSFGGDTGELFF
D gene: TRBD2
clone size: .
V gene: TRBV5-1
J gene: TRBJ2-2

CDR3 DNA: TGTGCCAGCAGCGTAACGGTGTCTAGCACAGATACGCAGTATTTT
CDR3 protein: CASSVTVSSTDTQYF
D gene: .
clone size: .
V gene: TRBV7-9
J gene: TRBJ2-3

CDR3 DNA: TGCGCCAGCAGCTCGGGACAGCCGATGAACACTGAAGCTTTCTTT
CDR3 protein: CASSSGQPMNTEAFF
D gene: TRBD1
clone size: .
V gene: TRBV5-1
J gene: TRBJ1-1

CDR3 DNA: TGTGCCAGTAGGACTCATTTTAGGGGGGGTGCGAACACCGGGGAGCTGTTTTTT
CDR3 protein: CASRTHFRGGANTGELFF
D gene: .
clone size: .
V gene: TRBV19
J gene: TRBJ2-2

CDR3 DNA: TGTGCCAGCAGCTTCCCACTAGCGGGGTCCACAGATACGCAGTATTTT
CDR3 protein: CASSFPLAGSTDTQYF
D gene: TRBD2
clone size: .
V gene: TRBV7-2
J gene: TRBJ2-3

CDR3 DNA: TGTGCCAGCAGTTACTCGGGGGCTCGGGTCTACGAGCAGTACTTC
CDR3 protein: CASSYSGARVYEQYF
D gene: .
clone size: .
V gene: TRBV6-5
J gene: TRBJ2-7

CDR3 DNA: TGCAGTGCTGGACAATACAATGAGCAGTTCTTC
CDR3 protein: CSAGQYNEQFF
D gene: .
clone size: .
V gene: TRBV20-1
J gene: TRBJ2-1

CDR3 DNA: TGTGCCAGCAGCCAAGAATCTATCGCCGGGACTAGCGGGCCCGCCAAAAACATTCAGTACTTC
CDR3 protein: CASSQESIAGTSGPAKNIQYF
D gene: TRBD2
clone size: .
V gene: TRBV4-2
J gene: TRBJ2-4

CDR3 DNA: TGTGCCAGCAGCCCTCAGGCGGTCCGAAACACCATATATTTT
CDR3 protein: CASSPQAVRNTIYF
D gene: .
clone size: .
V gene: TRBV11-1
J gene: TRBJ1-3

CDR3 DNA: TGTGCCATCAGTGAAGCGGGGCCGGGGCACAATGAAAAACTGTTTTTT
CDR3 protein: CAISEAGPGHNEKLFF
D gene: .
clone size: .
V gene: TRBV10-3
J gene: TRBJ1-4

CDR3 DNA: TGTGCCAGCAGTCCGGGACGGAATTCACCCCTCCACTTT
CDR3 protein: CASSPGRNSPLHF
D gene: .
clone size: .
V gene: TRBV11-3
J gene: TRBJ1-6

CDR3 DNA: TGTGCCAGCAGTTCTGGACAGGGGCAGAACTATGGCTACACCTTC
CDR3 protein: CASSSGQGQNYGYTF
D gene: TRBD1
clone size: once
V gene: TRBV6-6
J gene: TRBJ1-2